Listed here is a single T cell receptor beta chain. Antigen unknown. Germline V CDR1 and CDR2: SGHNT, YYREEE (reference sequence). The junction had 10 bases not matched to a gene; V was cut back by 3 bases and J by 6 bases. There are 15 residues in the CDR3. These data come from a study of cytomegalovirus exposure and HLA in healthy donors. Study as a whole: Most donors, approximately 82% of 398 genotyped, fell in the Caucasian-associated ancestry cluster. The study, taken as a whole, reports: Among TCR beta chains, those listed as cytomegalovirus-associated numbered about 160. Previous analysis showed most TCR beta V segments were productive about 90% or about 30% of the time. The authors later found most CMV-associated TCR beta chains appeared HLA-restricted.

Primers included in the PCR were 60 Vbeta and 13 Jbeta primers. Repertoires were generated with immunoSEQ multiplex PCR, while TCRdb's copy carries only in-frame clones and drops some. The sample lists about 150,000 clones; roughly three quarters were seen once. This chain connects TRBV5-4 to TRBJ2-7, with TRBD1 matching over 9 bases. The sequence came from a man in his forties in good health and CMV-seronegative. The sequenced sample was PBMCs. The CDR3 sequence is CASSSTGTGIGEQYF. CDR3 nucleotide sequence: TGTGCCAGCAGCTCCACCGGGACAGGGATCGGCGAGCAGTACTTC.